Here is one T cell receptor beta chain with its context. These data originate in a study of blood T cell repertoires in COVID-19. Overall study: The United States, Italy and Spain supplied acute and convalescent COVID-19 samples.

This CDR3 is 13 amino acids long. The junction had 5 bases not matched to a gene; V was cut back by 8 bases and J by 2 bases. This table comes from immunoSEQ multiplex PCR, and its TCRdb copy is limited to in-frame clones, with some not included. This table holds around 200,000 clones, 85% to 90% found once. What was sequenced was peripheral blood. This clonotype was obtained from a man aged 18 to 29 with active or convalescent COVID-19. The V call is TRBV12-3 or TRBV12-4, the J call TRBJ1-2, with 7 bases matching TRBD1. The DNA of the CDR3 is TGTGCCAGCTCTTTACAGGGGAACTATGGCTACACCTTC. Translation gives CASSLQGNYGYTF.